This record concerns one T cell receptor beta chain sequence. The antigen remains unidentified. The data originate from a study of vaccination effects on CD4 cells after COVID-19. Notes on the study in general: The study found marked clonal contraction of infection- and vaccine-induced clones late after vaccination.

Before sequencing, viral peptide pools were used by the ViraFEST assay to expand antigen-specific CD4+ T cells. The authors isolated CD4+ T cells after less than eleven days of culture. None of the vaccinated had previously contracted SARS-CoV-2, and their nucleocapsid antibodies tested negative. It was on days 3 and 7 that half the medium was replaced with IL-2 medium. The CDR3 length is 13 residues. Deletions cut 3 bases from V and 5 bases from J, with 8 bases between. The table came from immunoSEQ multiplex PCR; TCRdb's copy has only in-frame clones and leaves some out. The data contain 25,000 to 35,000 clones, around 72% of them singletons.

Sequences were derived from CD4+ T cells from PBMCs cultured with SARS-CoV-2 spike peptides, sampled before COVID-19 vaccination. The clonotype comes from a human donor who received a COVID-19 vaccine. This sequence joins TRBV12-3 or TRBV12-4 and TRBJ1-5, with D unclear. Here the CDR3 reads CASSFPPDQPQHF. The CDR3 nucleotides read TGTGCCAGCAGTTTCCCTCCGGATCAGCCCCAGCATTTT.